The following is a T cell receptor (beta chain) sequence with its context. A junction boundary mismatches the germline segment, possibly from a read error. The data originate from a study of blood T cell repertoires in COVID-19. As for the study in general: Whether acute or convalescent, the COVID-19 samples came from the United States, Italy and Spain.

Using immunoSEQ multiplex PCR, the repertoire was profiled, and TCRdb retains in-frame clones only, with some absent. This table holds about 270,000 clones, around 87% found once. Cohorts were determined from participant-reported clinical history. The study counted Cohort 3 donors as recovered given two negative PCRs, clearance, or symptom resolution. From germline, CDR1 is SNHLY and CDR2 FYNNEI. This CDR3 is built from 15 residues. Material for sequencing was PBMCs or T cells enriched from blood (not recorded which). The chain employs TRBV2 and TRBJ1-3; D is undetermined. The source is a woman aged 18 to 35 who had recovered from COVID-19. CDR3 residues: CASREAAGSGDTIYF. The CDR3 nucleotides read TGTGCCAGCAGGGAAGCGGCGGGGAGTGGGGACACCATATATTTT.